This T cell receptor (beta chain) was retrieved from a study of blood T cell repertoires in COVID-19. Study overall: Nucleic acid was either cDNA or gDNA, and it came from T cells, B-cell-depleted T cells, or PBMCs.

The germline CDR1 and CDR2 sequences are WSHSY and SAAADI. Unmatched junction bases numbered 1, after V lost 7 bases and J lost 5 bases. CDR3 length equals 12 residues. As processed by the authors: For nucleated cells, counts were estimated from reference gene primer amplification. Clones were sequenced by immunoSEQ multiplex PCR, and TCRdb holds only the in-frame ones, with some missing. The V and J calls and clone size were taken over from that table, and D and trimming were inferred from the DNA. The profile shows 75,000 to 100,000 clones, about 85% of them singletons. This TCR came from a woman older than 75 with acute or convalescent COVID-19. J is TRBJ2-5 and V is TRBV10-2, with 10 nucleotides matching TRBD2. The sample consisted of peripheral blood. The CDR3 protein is CASKLAGETQYF. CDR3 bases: TGCGCCAGCAAACTAGCGGGGGAGACCCAGTACTTC.